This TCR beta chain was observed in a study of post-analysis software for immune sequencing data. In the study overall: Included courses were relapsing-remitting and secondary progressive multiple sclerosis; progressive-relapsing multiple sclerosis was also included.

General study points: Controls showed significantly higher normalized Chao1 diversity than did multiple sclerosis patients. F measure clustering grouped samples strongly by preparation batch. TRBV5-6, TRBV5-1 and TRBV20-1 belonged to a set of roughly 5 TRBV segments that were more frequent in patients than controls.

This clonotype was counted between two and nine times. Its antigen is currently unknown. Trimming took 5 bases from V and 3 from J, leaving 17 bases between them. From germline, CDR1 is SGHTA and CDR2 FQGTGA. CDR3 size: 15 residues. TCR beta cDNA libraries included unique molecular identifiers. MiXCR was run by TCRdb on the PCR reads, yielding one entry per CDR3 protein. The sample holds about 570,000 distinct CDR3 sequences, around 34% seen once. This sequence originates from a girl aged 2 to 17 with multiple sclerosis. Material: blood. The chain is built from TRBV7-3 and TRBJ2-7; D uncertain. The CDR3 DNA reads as TGTGCCAGCAGCCAAGGACCCAAACCCGGCTACGAGCAGTACTTC. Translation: CASSQGPKPGYEQYF.